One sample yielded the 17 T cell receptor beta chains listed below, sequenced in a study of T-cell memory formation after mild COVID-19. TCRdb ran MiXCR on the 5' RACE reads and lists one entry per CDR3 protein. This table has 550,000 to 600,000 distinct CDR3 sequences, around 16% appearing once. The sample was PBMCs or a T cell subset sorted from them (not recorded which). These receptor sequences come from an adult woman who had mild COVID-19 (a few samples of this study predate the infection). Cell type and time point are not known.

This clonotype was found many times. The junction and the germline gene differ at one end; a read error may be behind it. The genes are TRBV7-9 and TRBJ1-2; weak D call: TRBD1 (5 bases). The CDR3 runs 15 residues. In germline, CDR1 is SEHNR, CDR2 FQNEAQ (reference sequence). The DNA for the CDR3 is TGTGCCAGCAGCCTAGCCGGGGGAGCGAACTATGGCTACACCTTC. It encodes CASSLAGGANYGYTF.

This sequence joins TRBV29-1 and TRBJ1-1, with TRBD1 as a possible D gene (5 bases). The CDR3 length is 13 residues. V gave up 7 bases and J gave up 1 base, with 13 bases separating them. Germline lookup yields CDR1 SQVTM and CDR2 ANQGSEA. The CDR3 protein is CSAGHGPNTEAFF. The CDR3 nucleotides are TGCAGCGCCGGACATGGACCGAACACTGAAGCTTTCTTT. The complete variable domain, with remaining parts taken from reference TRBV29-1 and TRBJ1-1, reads SAVISQKPSRDICQRGTSLTIQCQVDSQVTMMFWYRQQPGQSLTLIATANQGSEATYESGFVIDKFPISRPNLTFSTLTVSNMSPEDSSIYLCSAGHGPNTEAFFGQGTRLTVV.

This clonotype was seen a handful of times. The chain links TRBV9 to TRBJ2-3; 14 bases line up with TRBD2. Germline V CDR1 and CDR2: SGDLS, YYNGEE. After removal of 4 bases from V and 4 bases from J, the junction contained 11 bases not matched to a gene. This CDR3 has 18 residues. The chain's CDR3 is CASSRSTSGRAPADTQYF. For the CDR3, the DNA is TGTGCCAGCAGCCGATCGACTAGCGGGAGGGCCCCCGCAGATACGCAGTATTTT.

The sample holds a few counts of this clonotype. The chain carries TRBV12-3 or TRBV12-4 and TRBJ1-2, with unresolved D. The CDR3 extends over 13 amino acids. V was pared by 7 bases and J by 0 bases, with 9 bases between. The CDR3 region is CASNHPANYGYTF. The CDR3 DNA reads TGTGCCAGCAATCACCCAGCTAACTATGGCTACACCTTC.

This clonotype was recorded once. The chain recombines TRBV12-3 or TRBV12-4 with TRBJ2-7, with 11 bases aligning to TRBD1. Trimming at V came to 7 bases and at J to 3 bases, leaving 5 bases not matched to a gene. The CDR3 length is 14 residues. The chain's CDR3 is CASKTGQGVYEQYF. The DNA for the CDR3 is TGTGCCAGCAAAACGGGACAGGGGGTCTACGAGCAGTACTTC.

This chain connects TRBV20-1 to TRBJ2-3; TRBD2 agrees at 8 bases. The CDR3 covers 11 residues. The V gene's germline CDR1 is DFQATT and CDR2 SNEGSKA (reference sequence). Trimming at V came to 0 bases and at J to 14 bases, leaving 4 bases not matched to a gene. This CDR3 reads CSAREERGWYF. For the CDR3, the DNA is TGCAGTGCTAGAGAGGAGCGGGGGTGGTATTTT.

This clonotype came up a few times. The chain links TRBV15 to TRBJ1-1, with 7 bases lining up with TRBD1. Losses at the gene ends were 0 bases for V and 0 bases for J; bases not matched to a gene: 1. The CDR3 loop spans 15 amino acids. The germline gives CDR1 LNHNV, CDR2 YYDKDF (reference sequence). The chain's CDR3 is CATSREGQLNTEAFF. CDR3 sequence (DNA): TGTGCCACCAGCAGAGAGGGACAGCTGAACACTGAAGCTTTCTTT.

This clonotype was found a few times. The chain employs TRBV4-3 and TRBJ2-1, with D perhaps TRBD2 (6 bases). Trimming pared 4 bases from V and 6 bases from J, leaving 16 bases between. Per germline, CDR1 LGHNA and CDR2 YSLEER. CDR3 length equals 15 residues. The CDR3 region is CASSPPAGPFNEQFF. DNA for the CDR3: TGCGCCAGCAGCCCCCCCGCGGGGCCGTTCAATGAGCAGTTCTTC.

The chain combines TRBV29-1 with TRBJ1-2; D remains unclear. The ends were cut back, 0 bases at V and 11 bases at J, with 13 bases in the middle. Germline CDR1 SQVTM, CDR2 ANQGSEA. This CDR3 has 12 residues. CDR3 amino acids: CSVEDQDPGYTF. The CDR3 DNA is TGCAGCGTTGAAGACCAAGATCCGGGTTACACCTTC.

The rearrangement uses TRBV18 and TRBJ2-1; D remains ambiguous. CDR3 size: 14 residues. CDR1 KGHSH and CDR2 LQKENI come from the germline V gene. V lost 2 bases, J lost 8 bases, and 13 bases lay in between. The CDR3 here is CASSPSYPADEQFF. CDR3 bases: TGTGCCAGCTCACCATCTTACCCCGCCGATGAGCAGTTCTTC.

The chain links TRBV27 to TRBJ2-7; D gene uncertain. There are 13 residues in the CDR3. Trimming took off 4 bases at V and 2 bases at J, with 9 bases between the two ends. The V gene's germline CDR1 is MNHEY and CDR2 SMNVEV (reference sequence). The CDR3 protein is CASSYGSTYEQYF. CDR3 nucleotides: TGTGCCAGCAGTTACGGAAGTACCTACGAGCAGTACTTC.

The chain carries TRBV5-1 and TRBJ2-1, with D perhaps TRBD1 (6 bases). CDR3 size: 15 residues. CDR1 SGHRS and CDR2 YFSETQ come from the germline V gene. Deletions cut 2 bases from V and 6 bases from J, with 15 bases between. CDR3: CASSFGRQGGNEQFF. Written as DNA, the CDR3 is TGCGCCAGCAGCTTCGGTCGTCAAGGGGGCAATGAGCAGTTCTTC.

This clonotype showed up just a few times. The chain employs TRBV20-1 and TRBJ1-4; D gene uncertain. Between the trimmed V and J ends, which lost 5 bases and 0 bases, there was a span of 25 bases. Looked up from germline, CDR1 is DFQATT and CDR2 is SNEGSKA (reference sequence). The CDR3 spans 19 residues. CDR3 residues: CSARAQPSYNITTNEKLFF. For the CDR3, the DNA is TGCAGTGCTCGAGCCCAACCGTCTTACAACATTACAACTAATGAAAAACTGTTTTTT.

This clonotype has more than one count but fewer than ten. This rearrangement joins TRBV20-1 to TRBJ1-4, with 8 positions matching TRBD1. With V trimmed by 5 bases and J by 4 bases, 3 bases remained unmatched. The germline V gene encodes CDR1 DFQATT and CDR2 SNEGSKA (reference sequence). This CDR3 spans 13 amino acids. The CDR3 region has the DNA TGCAGTGCTGCACAGGGGGGTAATGAAAAACTGTTTTTT. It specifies CSAAQGGNEKLFF.

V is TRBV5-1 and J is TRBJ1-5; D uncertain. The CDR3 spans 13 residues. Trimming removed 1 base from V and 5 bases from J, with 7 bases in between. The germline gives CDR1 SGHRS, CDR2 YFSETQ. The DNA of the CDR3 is TGCGCCAGCAGCTTGCACAGAGATCAGCCCCAGCATTTT. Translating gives CASSLHRDQPQHF.

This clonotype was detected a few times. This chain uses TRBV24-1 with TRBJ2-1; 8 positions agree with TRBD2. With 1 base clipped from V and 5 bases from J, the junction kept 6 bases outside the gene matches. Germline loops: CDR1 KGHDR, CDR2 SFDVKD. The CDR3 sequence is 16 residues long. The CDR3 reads CATSDFLSGANNEQFF. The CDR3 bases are TGTGCCACCAGTGATTTCCTTAGCGGGGCCAACAATGAGCAGTTCTTC.

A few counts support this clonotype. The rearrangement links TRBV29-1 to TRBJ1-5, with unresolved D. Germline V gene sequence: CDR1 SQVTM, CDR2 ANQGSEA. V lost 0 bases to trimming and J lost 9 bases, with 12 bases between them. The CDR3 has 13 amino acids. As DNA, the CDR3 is TGCAGCGTTGAAGATGGGGAGAAAGGGCCCCAGCATTTT. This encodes CSVEDGEKGPQHF.